This T cell receptor (beta chain) was found in a study of cytomegalovirus exposure and HLA in healthy donors. Findings and caveats of the study: Some V segments, including TRBV6-2 and TRBV6-3, were excluded as indistinguishable. In a later analysis, HLA-C alleles had the fewest associated TCRs, DRB1 alleles the most. A later analysis linked a missense variant in DCLRE1C to the trimming of TCR beta V and J genes. As immune exposure information, only CMV serostatus was available.

The germline CDR1 and CDR2 sequences are LGHNA and YSLEER. V was trimmed by 6 bases and J by 2 bases, leaving 10 bases between them. The CDR3 extends over 14 amino acids. PCR involved 60 Vbeta and 13 Jbeta primers. Sequencing used immunoSEQ multiplex PCR; TCRdb keeps in-frame clones, though not all of them. The table has approximately 150,000 clones, roughly 77% seen once. Comments on this clone: The antigen is undetermined.

The sample consisted of PBMCs. The receptor's source is a woman aged 40 to 55 in good health and CMV-seropositive. The chain employs TRBV4-3 and TRBJ2-2, with D perhaps matching TRBD2 (5 bases). The CDR3 DNA reads as TGCGCCAGCAGTCGTGCGGGTAACACCGGGGAGCTGTTTTTT. Translated, it gives CASSRAGNTGELFF.